Presented here are 28 T cell receptor beta chains from one specimen sequenced in a study of response to subunit inactivated influenza vaccine. TCRdb itself ran the RT-PCR reads through MiXCR, one entry per CDR3 protein. Among about 570,000 distinct CDR3 sequences listed, around 11% were seen once. This same sample was also part of a study on T cells expressing NK-cell markers. As that study records: In generating TCR beta cDNA, 5'RACE template switching with UMIs was used.

The material sequenced was PBMCs from blood, taken on the day of vaccination. The receptors originated from a man aged 50-60 years who received an inactivated influenza vaccine.

Ten or more counts support this clonotype. The chain is built from TRBV5-1 and TRBJ2-1; a weak D match, TRBD1 (5 bases). The ends were cut back, 0 bases at V and 0 bases at J, with 13 bases in the middle. The CDR3 has 17 residues. The germline V gene has CDR1 SGHRS and CDR2 YFSETQ. The CDR3 coding sequence is TGCGCCAGCAGCTTGGGCCCAGGGTTGGGCTCCTACAATGAGCAGTTCTTC. It encodes CASSLGPGLGSYNEQFF.

In its sample, this clonotype was seen once. The chain has TRBV28 and TRBJ1-6, with D unclear. The CDR3 sequence is 12 residues long. The V gene lost 6 bases and the J gene lost 8 bases, with 8 bases spanning the gap. Per the germline V gene, CDR1 is MDHEN and CDR2 is SYDVKM. The CDR3 DNA reads as TGTGCCAGCAGAACCACACATTCACCCCTCCACTTT. It yields the protein CASRTTHSPLHF.

CDR3 in amino acids: CSATPDRGREQYF. DNA of the CDR3: TGCAGTGCTACCCCGGACAGGGGTCGAGAGCAGTACTTC. The chain links TRBV20-1 to TRBJ2-7; 9 bases fit TRBD1. Germline V gene sequence: CDR1 DFQATT, CDR2 SNEGSKA (reference sequence). This CDR3 is 13 amino acids long. With 4 bases clipped from V and 7 bases from J, the junction kept 8 bases outside the gene matches.

The chain is built from TRBV10-3 and TRBJ2-7; 7 positions match TRBD2. Trimming took 6 bases from V and 3 from J; bases not matched to a gene: 8. This CDR3 comprises 14 residues. Germline CDR1 ENHRY, CDR2 SYGVKD. The CDR3 here is CAISSPGGSYEQYF. Written as DNA, the CDR3 is TGTGCCATCAGCTCTCCGGGGGGTAGCTACGAGCAGTACTTC.

A remark on this clonotype: A read error may produce the germline difference seen at one junction end. The rearrangement joins TRBV11-2 to TRBJ2-1, with D unresolved. In germline, CDR1 is SGHAT, CDR2 FQNNGV. This CDR3 comprises 13 residues. Here the CDR3 reads CASSLLVTNEQFF. The CDR3, as DNA: TGTGCTAGCAGCCTTCTGGTAACGAATGAGCAGTTCTTC.

This clonotype was detected ten times or more. The rearrangement uses TRBV6-5 and TRBJ2-4; tentative D call: TRBD1 (6 bases). The CDR3 runs 12 residues. Germline lookup yields CDR1 MNHEY and CDR2 SVGAGI. Trimming stripped 10 bases from V and 8 bases from J, with 15 bases between. The CDR3 DNA reads as TGTGCCACCGGGACGGCAGGGGACATTCAGTACTTC. Protein sequence: CATGTAGDIQYF.

The chain joins TRBV12-3 or TRBV12-4 to TRBJ1-4, with no clear D. V lost 3 bases, J lost 6 bases, and 11 bases lay in between. The CDR3 is 14 residues long. The CDR3 reads CASSLRLPDEKLFF. The CDR3 bases are TGTGCCAGCAGTTTGCGTCTGCCTGATGAAAAACTGTTTTTT.

This clonotype showed up just a few times. The chain uses TRBV3-1 and TRBJ2-7; 7 bases are a match to TRBD1. Unmatched junction bases numbered 9, after V lost 4 bases and J lost 0 bases. This CDR3 comprises 16 residues. Germline loops: CDR1 LGHDT, CDR2 YNNKEL (reference sequence). CDR3 protein: CASSRSLDRSSYEQYF. Written as DNA, the CDR3 is TGTGCCAGCAGCCGATCTCTGGACAGGTCCTCCTACGAGCAGTACTTC.

The chain couples TRBV4-3 to TRBJ2-2; a possible D gene is TRBD2 (6 bases). The CDR3 contains 15 residues. V was trimmed by 8 bases and J by 1 base, leaving 14 bases between them. The germline V gene encodes CDR1 LGHNA and CDR2 YSLEER. CDR3 sequence: CASRDLAKNTGELFF. As DNA, the CDR3 is TGCGCCAGCCGGGACTTAGCTAAGAACACCGGGGAGCTGTTTTTT.

This clonotype occurred a few times. This chain joins TRBV6-1 and TRBJ2-2; 13 bases map to TRBD2. Trimming removed 5 bases from V and 5 bases from J; junction bases left unmatched: 5. CDR3 length: 16 residues. Germline-derived CDR1 and CDR2 are MNHNS and SASEGT. The CDR3 nucleotides are TGTGCCAGCAGTCTGACTAGCGGGAGGCAAACCGGGGAGCTGTTTTTT. It translates to CASSLTSGRQTGELFF.

This clonotype was picked up a small number of times. The genes are TRBV5-1 and TRBJ1-3; the D gene is possibly TRBD1 (6 bases). The CDR3 has 18 residues. The V end was cut by 3 bases, the J end by 0 bases, with 19 bases between. Looked up from germline, CDR1 is SGHRS and CDR2 is YFSETQ. CDR3 sequence (DNA): TGCGCCAGCAGCTCCTGGGGGCCAGGGGCTCACTCTGGAAACACCATATATTTT. Amino acid sequence: CASSSWGPGAHSGNTIYF.

This clonotype has more than one count but fewer than ten. The gene calls are TRBV7-2 and TRBJ2-7, with D perhaps matching TRBD1 or TRBD2 (5 bases each). Deletions cut 5 bases from V and 0 bases from J, with 14 bases between. The CDR3 has 15 residues. Germline V lookup: CDR1 SGHTA, CDR2 FQGNSA. Written as DNA, the CDR3 is TGTGCCAGCAGCCGGGACGGCGCCCTCTCCTACGAGCAGTACTTC. The encoded protein is CASSRDGALSYEQYF.

The genes are TRBV5-1 and TRBJ2-1; the D is unclear. The CDR3 extends over 18 amino acids. The germline V gene encodes CDR1 SGHRS and CDR2 YFSETQ. The germline V and J ends were trimmed by 3 bases and 3 bases, with 22 bases remaining between them. CDR3 in DNA: TGCGCCAGCAGCTGGAACCTGTTGAGACCCTCCAACTACAATGAGCAGTTCTTC. This translates into CASSWNLLRPSNYNEQFF.

The rearrangement uses TRBV6-5 and TRBJ2-5; D not resolved. Deletions cut 0 bases from V and 2 bases from J, with 7 bases between. The CDR3 has 14 amino acids. The germline gives CDR1 MNHEY, CDR2 SVGAGI. The CDR3 sequence is CASSYSTRQETQYF. In DNA form, the CDR3 reads TGTGCCAGCAGTTACTCGACCCGGCAAGAGACCCAGTACTTC.

This clonotype was seen more than once but under ten times. This sequence joins TRBV29-1 and TRBJ1-3; D is uncertain. V gave up 2 bases and J gave up 0 bases, with 5 bases separating them. Germline CDR1 reads SQVTM; CDR2 reads ANQGSEA. CDR3 length equals 13 residues. Here the CDR3 reads CSVEQSSGNTIYF. CDR3 coding DNA: TGCAGCGTTGAACAGTCCTCTGGAAACACCATATATTTT.

This clonotype has only a few counts. CDR3 coding DNA: TGTGCCAGCAGCACTGGGGCTAGCGGGACCGCAGATACGCAGTATTTT. It codes for CASSTGASGTADTQYF. The chain recombines TRBV5-8 with TRBJ2-3; 9 bases match TRBD2. This CDR3 is built from 16 residues. CDR1 SGHTS and CDR2 YDEGEE come from the germline V gene. V lost 4 bases, J lost 4 bases, and 10 bases stayed unmatched.

The chain employs TRBV7-2 and TRBJ2-1; 8 positions agree with TRBD1. The CDR3 contains 17 residues. In germline, CDR1 is SGHTA, CDR2 FQGNSA. With V trimmed by 1 base and J by 1 base, 6 bases remained unmatched. The CDR3 DNA is TGTGCCAGCAGCTTAGTGCTGACAGGGGTTTCCTACAATGAGCAGTTCTTC. This encodes CASSLVLTGVSYNEQFF.

This clonotype was counted a few times. This chain uses TRBV6-1 with TRBJ2-3; TRBD1 aligns across 8 bases. The CDR3 is 13 residues long. Germline V gives CDR1 MNHNS, CDR2 SASEGT. The V segment lost 7 bases and the J segment 6 bases; nucleotides outside the gene matches: 6. This CDR3 reads CASKDRVPDTQYF. The CDR3 DNA is TGTGCCAGCAAGGACAGGGTACCGGATACGCAGTATTTT.

The chain recombines TRBV6-2 or TRBV6-3 with TRBJ2-5; TRBD2 matches at 10 bases. The CDR3 spans 16 residues. The germline gives CDR1 MNHEY, CDR2 SVGEGT. The V segment lost 3 bases and the J segment 5 bases; nucleotides outside the gene matches: 9. The CDR3 loop reads CASSYGASGSLETQYF. The CDR3 DNA follows: TGTGCCAGCAGTTATGGGGCTAGCGGGAGTCTGGAGACCCAGTACTTC.

The chain joins TRBV5-1 to TRBJ1-3; perhaps TRBD1 as D (6 bases). Germline V gene sequence: CDR1 SGHRS, CDR2 YFSETQ. This CDR3 is 15 amino acids long. Trimming removed 5 bases at V and 2 bases at J, with 14 bases between. Written as DNA, the CDR3 is TGCGCCAGCAGGGATACAGGGAACCCTGGAAACACCATATATTTT. Its translation: CASRDTGNPGNTIYF.

The chain links TRBV29-1 to TRBJ1-2, with D hard to call. The CDR3 length is 13 residues. Germline CDR1 reads SQVTM; CDR2 reads ANQGSEA. V lost 6 bases and J lost 3, with 14 bases in between. CDR3 DNA: TGCAGCGTCCTAACGGGTTCGGACTATGGCTACACCTTC. It yields the protein CSVLTGSDYGYTF.

The chain carries TRBV28 and TRBJ2-7, with D maybe TRBD1 (6 bases). Germline V gene lookup returns CDR1 MDHEN and CDR2 SYDVKM. V lost 5 bases and J lost 0, with 14 bases in between. The CDR3 runs to 15 residues. In nucleotides, the CDR3 is TGTGCCAGCAGTACACCAGGGGTCCTCTCCTACGAGCAGTACTTC. Translated, it gives CASSTPGVLSYEQYF.

This clonotype showed up just a few times. J is TRBJ2-7 and V is TRBV20-1; 8 bases line up with TRBD1. V shed 6 bases and J 2 bases; nucleotides not matched to a gene: 6. This CDR3 has 13 amino acids. Germline CDR1 reads DFQATT; CDR2 reads SNEGSKA (reference sequence). CDR3 nucleotide sequence: TGCAGTGCATTGACAGGGGATACCTACGAGCAGTACTTC. It translates to CSALTGDTYEQYF.

The chain links TRBV7-2 to TRBJ2-7, with TRBD1 as a possible D gene (6 bases). There are 14 residues in the CDR3. Germline-derived CDR1 and CDR2 are SGHTA and FQGNSA. With 1 base removed from V and 4 bases from J, the gap between germline ends came to 11 bases. The CDR3 is CASSLETGPYEQYF. The CDR3 bases are TGTGCCAGCAGCTTAGAGACAGGACCGTACGAGCAGTACTTC.

This clonotype was counted only a few times. The chain uses TRBV7-2 and TRBJ1-1; 8 nucleotides align to TRBD1. V shed 5 bases, J shed 4 bases, and the junction held 15 bases outside the gene matches. Germline lookup yields CDR1 SGHTA and CDR2 FQGNSA. CDR3 length: 17 amino acids. The CDR3 nucleotides read TGTGCCAGCAGCCTCAATCCAGGGGGCGTCCCCTCCACTGAAGCTTTCTTT. This sequence encodes CASSLNPGGVPSTEAFF. The full variable domain, with the rest looked up from reference TRBV7-2 and TRBJ1-1, is GAGVSQSPSNKVTEKGKDVELRCDPISGHTALYWYRQSLGQGLEFLIYFQGNSAPDKSGLPSDRFSAERTGGSVSTLTIQRTQQEDSAVYLCASSLNPGGVPSTEAFFGQGTRLTVV.

This clonotype was counted between two and nine times. The chain uses TRBV2 and TRBJ2-1; 7 positions match TRBD2. Germline assignment: CDR1 SNHLY and CDR2 FYNNEI. This CDR3 comprises 15 residues. Trimming at V came to 5 bases and at J to 4 bases, leaving 8 bases not matched to a gene. The CDR3 spells CASSRASGPYNEQFF. The DNA of the CDR3 is TGTGCCAGCAGTCGGGCTAGCGGACCGTACAATGAGCAGTTCTTC.

This clonotype turned up a few times. The chain joins TRBV7-9 to TRBJ2-1, with TRBD2 as a possible D gene (5 bases). V was cut by 5 bases and J by 6 bases, with 20 bases left in between. CDR1 is SEHNR, CDR2 FQNEAQ, per germline (reference sequence). This CDR3 spans 16 amino acids. CDR3 DNA sequence: TGTGCCAGCAGCCCTCTGGGAGCTAGCAGGACCAATGAGCAGTTCTTC. Its translation: CASSPLGASRTNEQFF.

The chain links TRBV19 to TRBJ2-1; no clear D gene. The CDR3 length is 12 residues. Germline CDR1 reads LNHDA; CDR2 reads SQIVND (reference sequence). With 5 bases removed from V and 8 bases from J, the gap between germline ends came to 10 bases. In DNA form, the CDR3 reads TGTGCCAGTAGTGGCAGTCTCGATGAGCAGTTCTTC. This sequence encodes CASSGSLDEQFF.